The T cell receptor beta chain described here comes from a study of OX40 agonist ivuxolimab in advanced cancers. As for the study in general: The patients' treatment was ivuxolimab, an agonistic anti-OX40 (CD134) antibody.

Notes on the study in general: Clonal expansion among partial responders at 0.1-3.0 mg/kg ranked near the lowest. CD4+ and CD8+ T cells in blood underwent clonal expansion by week 6 at 0.1 to 3.0 mg/kg. Some nonresponders likewise displayed low normalized T-cell clonal expansion.

Germline trimming cut 6 bases from V and 2 bases from J; bases unmatched to any gene: 8. Germline lookup yields CDR1 PRHDT and CDR2 FYEKMQ (reference sequence). The CDR3 length is 17 residues. Clones were read by immunoSEQ multiplex PCR, and TCRdb kept only the in-frame ones, dropping some. The sample has tens of thousands of clones; approximately 86% are singletons. This clone has a single count. Antigen specificity is unknown. The chain employs TRBV13 and TRBJ2-4; TRBD2 matches at 12 bases. The specimen comprised CD4+ or CD8+ T cells sorted from blood, sampled in a trial of the OX40 agonist ivuxolimab. The receptor was derived from an adult with an advanced solid tumor such as melanoma, head and neck, liver or kidney cancer. This CDR3 is CASSPLLAGGSKNIQYF. The DNA of the CDR3 is TGTGCCAGCAGTCCCCTTCTAGCGGGAGGGTCCAAAAACATTCAGTACTTC.